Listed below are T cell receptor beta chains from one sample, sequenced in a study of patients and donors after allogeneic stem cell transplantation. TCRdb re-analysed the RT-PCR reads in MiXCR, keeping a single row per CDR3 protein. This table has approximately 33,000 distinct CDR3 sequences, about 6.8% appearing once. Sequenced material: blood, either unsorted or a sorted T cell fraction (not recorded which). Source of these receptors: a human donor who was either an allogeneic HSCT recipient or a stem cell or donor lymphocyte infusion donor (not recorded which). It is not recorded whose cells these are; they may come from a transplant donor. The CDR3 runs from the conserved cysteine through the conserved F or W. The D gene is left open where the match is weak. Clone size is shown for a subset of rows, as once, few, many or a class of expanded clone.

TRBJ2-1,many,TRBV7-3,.,TGTGCCAGCAGCTTAATTGGATTGACCTACAATGAGCAGTTCTTC,CASSLIGLTYNEQFF
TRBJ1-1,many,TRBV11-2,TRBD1,TGTGCCAGCAGCTCCCGACAGGGGGGCATGAACACTGAAGCTTTCTTT,CASSSRQGGMNTEAFF
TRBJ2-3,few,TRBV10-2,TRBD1,TGCGCCAGCAGTGAGACGACAGGGCAGATGAGGACAGATACGCAGTATTTT,CASSETTGQMRTDTQYF
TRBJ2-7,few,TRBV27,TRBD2,TGTGCCAGCAGTGCCACTAGCGGGAGGGCCTACGAGCAGTACTTC,CASSATSGRAYEQYF
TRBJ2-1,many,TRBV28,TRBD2,TGTGCCAGCAGCCTCCGGGAGGATGAGCAGTTCTTC,CASSLREDEQFF
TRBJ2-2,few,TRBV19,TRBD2,TGTGCCAGTAGTATCGATCGGGAGGGAACCGGGGAGCTGTTTTTT,CASSIDREGTGELFF
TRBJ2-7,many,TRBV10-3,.,TGTGCCACCTCGGACTTGGAGACTCGAGGGGAGTACTTC,CATSDLETRGEYF
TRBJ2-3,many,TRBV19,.,TGTGCCAGTAAGGAGGACAATCGGTATCCAGATACGCAGTATTTT,CASKEDNRYPDTQYF
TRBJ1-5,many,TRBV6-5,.,TGTGCCAGCAGTCAACAGGGTCTTTCTGCGCCCCAGCATTTT,CASSQQGLSAPQHF
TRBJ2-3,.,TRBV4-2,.,TGTGCCAGCAGCCAAATGAACACAGATACGCAGTATTTT,CASSQMNTDTQYF
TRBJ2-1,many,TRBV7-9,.,TGTGCCAGCAGCTTAGTCGGGGGTGAGCAGTTCTTC,CASSLVGGEQFF
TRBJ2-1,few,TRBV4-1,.,TGCGCCAGCAGCCAGCCTCCGGGACTGCCAAGGAATGAGCAGTTCTTC,CASSQPPGLPRNEQFF
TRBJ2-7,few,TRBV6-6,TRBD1,TGTGCCAGCGGGGACAGGAAAGTGCAGTACTTC,CASGDRKVQYF
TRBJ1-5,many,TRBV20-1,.,TGCAGTGCTCTTTGGCCGGGGCAGCCCCAGCATTTT,CSALWPGQPQHF